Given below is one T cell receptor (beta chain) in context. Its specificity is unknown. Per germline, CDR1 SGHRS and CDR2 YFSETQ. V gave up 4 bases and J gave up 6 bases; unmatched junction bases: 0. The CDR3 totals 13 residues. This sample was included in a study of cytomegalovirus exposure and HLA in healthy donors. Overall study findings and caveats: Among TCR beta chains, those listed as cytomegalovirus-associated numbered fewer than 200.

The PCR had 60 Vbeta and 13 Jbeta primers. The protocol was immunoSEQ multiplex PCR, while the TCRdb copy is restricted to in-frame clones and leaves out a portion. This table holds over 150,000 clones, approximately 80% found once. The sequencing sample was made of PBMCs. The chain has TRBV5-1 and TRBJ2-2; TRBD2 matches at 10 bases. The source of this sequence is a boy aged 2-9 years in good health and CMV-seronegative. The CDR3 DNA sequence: TGCGCCAGCAGCACTAGCGGGGCCGGGGAGCTGTTTTTT. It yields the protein CASSTSGAGELFF.